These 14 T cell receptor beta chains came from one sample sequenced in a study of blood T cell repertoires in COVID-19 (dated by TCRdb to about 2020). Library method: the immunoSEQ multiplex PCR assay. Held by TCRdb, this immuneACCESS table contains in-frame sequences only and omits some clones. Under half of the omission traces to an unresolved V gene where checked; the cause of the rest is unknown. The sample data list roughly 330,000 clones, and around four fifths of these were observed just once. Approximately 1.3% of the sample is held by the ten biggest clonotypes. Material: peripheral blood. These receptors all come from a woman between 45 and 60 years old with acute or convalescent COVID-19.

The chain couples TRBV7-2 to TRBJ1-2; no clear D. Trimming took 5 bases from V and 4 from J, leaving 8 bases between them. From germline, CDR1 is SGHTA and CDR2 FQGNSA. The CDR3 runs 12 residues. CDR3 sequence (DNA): TGTGCCAGCAGCGGGCGGGTCTATGGCTACACCTTC. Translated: CASSGRVYGYTF.

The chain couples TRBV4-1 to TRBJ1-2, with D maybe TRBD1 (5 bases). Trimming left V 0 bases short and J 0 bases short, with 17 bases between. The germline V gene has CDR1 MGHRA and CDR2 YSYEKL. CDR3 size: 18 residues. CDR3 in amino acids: CASSQDSAGSSANYGYTF. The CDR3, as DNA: TGCGCCAGCAGCCAAGATTCGGCAGGGTCATCAGCTAACTATGGCTACACCTTC.

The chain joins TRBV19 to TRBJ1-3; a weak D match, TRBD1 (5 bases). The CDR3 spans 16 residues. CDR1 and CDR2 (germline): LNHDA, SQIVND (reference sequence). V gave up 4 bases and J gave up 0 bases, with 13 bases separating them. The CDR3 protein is CASSTRQRSSGNTIYF. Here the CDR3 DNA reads TGTGCCAGTAGTACCCGACAGAGAAGCTCTGGAAACACCATATATTTT.

CDR3: CASSGGLADKQYV. The CDR3 coding sequence is TGCGCCAGCAGTGGGGGCCTAGCGGATAAGCAGTACGTC. This chain connects TRBV10-2 to TRBJ2-7; 7 bases are shared with TRBD2. CDR3 size: 13 residues. Trimming removed 4 bases from V and 8 bases from J; junction bases left unmatched: 8. Looked up from germline, CDR1 is WSHSY and CDR2 is SAAADI.

The CDR3 spells CASSGSTGGTEAFF. Written as DNA, the CDR3 is TGTGCCAGCTCTGGGTCGACAGGGGGCACTGAAGCTTTCTTT. This chain joins TRBV7-6 and TRBJ1-1, with 9 bases lining up with TRBD1. V lost 8 bases, J lost 4 bases, and 8 bases stayed unmatched. The CDR3 has 14 amino acids. CDR1 and CDR2 from the germline V gene are SGHVS and FNYEAQ.

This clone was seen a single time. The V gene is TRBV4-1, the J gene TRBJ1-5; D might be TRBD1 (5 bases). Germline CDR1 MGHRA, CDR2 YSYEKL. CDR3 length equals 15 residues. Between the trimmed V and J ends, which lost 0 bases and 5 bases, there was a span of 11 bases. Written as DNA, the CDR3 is TGCGCCAGCAGCCAAGACCACGGGGGGGATCAGCCCCAGCATTTT. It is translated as CASSQDHGGDQPQHF.

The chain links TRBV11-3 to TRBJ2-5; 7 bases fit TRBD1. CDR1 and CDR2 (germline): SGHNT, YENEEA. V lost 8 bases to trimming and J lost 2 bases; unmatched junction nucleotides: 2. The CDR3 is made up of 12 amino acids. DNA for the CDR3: TGTGCCAGCGGGACAGCGCAAGAGACCCAGTACTTC. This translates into CASGTAQETQYF.

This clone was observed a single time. The CDR3 region has the DNA TGTGCCAGCAGTTACGAGGGGGACGGTGGCTACACCTTC. This gives the protein CASSYEGDGGYTF. The V call is TRBV6-5, the J call TRBJ1-2; perhaps TRBD1 as D (6 bases). This CDR3 has 13 amino acids. Trimming took 2 bases from V and 7 from J, leaving 11 bases between them. Germline assignment: CDR1 MNHEY and CDR2 SVGAGI.

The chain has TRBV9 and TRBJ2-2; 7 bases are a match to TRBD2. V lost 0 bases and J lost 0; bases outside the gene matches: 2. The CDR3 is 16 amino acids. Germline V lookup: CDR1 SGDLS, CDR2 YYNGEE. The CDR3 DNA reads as TGTGCCAGCAGCGTAGCAGCGGGGCCGAACACCGGGGAGCTGTTTTTT. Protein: CASSVAAGPNTGELFF.

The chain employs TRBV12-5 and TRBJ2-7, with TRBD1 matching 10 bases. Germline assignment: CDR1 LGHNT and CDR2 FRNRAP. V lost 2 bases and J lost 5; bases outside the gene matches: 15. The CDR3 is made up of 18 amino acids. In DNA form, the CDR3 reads TGTGCTAGTGGTTTGCTCCTTTTAAGGACAGGGGGGTTCCACGAGCAGTACTTC. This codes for CASGLLLLRTGGFHEQYF.

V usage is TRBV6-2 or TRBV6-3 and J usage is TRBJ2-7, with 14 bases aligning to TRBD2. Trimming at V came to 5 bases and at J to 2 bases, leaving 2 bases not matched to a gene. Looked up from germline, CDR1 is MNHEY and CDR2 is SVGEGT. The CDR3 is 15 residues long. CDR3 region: CASSGLAGGPYEQYF. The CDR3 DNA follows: TGTGCCAGCAGTGGACTAGCGGGAGGTCCCTACGAGCAGTACTTC.

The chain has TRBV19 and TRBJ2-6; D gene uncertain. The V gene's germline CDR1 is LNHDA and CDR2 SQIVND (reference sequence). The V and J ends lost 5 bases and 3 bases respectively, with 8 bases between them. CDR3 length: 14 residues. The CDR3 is CASSQSGGANVLTF. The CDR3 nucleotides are TGTGCCAGTAGTCAGTCTGGTGGGGCCAACGTCCTGACTTTC.

The CDR3 region has the DNA TGTGCCAGCAGTTTGGGACAGGGAGATGGCTACACCTTC. Residues: CASSLGQGDGYTF. This rearrangement joins TRBV12-3 or TRBV12-4 to TRBJ1-2, with TRBD1 matching 9 bases. The CDR3 consists of 13 residues. V trimming: 3 bases; J trimming: 6 bases; junction bases outside the gene matches: 2.

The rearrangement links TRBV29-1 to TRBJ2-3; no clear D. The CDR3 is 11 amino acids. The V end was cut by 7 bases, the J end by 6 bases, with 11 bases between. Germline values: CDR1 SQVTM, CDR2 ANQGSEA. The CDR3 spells CSAEERDTQYF. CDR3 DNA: TGCAGCGCTGAGGAGAGGGATACGCAGTATTTT.